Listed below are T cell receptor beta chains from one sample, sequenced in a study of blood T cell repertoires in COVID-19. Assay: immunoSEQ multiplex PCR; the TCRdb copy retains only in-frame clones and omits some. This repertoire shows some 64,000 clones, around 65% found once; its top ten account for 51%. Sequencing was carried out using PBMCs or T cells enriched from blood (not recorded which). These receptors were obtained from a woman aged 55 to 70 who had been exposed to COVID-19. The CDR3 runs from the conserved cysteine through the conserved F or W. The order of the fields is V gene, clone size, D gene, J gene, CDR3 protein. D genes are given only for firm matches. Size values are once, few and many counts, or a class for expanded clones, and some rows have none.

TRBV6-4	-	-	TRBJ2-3	CASSIRHTDTQYF
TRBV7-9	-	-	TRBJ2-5	CASWKGETQYF
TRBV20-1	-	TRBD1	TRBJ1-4	CSASGQGAPREKLFF
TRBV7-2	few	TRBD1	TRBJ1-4	CASSLKTGGTEKLFF
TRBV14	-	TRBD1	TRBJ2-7	CASRRTGSYEQYF
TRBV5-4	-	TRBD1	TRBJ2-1	CASGIATGGGNEQFF
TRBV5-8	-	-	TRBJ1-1	CASSLEGAGTEAFF
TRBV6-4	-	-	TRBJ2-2	CASSTQGGAGELFF
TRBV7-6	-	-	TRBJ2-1	CASSWNPGDYNEQFF
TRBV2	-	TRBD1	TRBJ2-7	CASSVTRGNEQYF
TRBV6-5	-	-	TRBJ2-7	CASSPTRDSYEQYF
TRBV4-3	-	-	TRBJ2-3	CASSQDRQGTDTQYF
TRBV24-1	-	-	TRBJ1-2	CATSLAGNGYTF
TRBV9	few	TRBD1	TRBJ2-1	CASSVYGQGVYNEQFF
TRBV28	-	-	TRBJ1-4	CASSFAGAGTNEKLFF
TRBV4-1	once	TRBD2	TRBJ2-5	CASSQVPGGETQYF
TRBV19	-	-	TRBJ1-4	CASSIWVDSDLDNEKLFF
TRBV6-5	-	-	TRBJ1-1	CASSPGQRPNTEAFF
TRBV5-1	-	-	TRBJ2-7	CASSLEAVPIYEQYF
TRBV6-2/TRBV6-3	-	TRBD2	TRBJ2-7	CASSYSGTSGAYEQYF
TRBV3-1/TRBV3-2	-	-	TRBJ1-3	CASSLQGSGNTIYF
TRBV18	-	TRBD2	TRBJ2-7	CASSPFGGNTVSSYEQYF
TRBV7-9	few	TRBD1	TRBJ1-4	CASSPRDSLNEKLFF